Each of the 20 T cell receptor beta chains below was sequenced from the same sample in a study of T-cell reconstitution after alpha-beta-depleted transplantation in children. For TCRbeta, the library was prepared with unique molecular identifiers. In TCRdb, the PCR reads were re-called with MiXCR into one record per CDR3 protein. The profile shows approximately 520,000 distinct CDR3 sequences, around a third of them singletons. The input for sequencing was PBMCs from the stem cell graft donor, taken from the stem cell graft. The source is a human donor who donated a stem cell graft to a child with aplastic anemia.

This clonotype was observed a handful of times. This chain links TRBV24-1 with TRBJ2-3, with 7 bases matching TRBD1. This CDR3 has 14 residues. Germline V gene data show CDR1 as KGHDR and CDR2 as SFDVKD. The trim removed 1 base at V and 4 bases at J, leaving 1 base unmatched. The DNA for the CDR3 is TGTGCCACCAGTGATTTCGGGACAGCAGATACGCAGTATTTT. Its translation: CATSDFGTADTQYF.

A few counts support this clonotype. The chain recombines TRBV7-2 with TRBJ2-3; TRBD2 agrees at 8 bases. Losses at the gene ends were 1 base for V and 4 bases for J; bases not matched to a gene: 4. Germline V gene lookup returns CDR1 SGHTA and CDR2 FQGNSA. This CDR3 region has 15 residues. In nucleotides, the CDR3 is TGTGCCAGCAGCTTAGTTGCGGGAGGTTCAGATACGCAGTATTTT. It encodes CASSLVAGGSDTQYF. Together with reference TRBV7-2 and TRBJ2-3, the CDR3 gives the full variable domain: GAGVSQSPSNKVTEKGKDVELRCDPISGHTALYWYRQSLGQGLEFLIYFQGNSAPDKSGLPSDRFSAERTGGSVSTLTIQRTQQEDSAVYLCASSLVAGGSDTQYFGPGTRLTVL.

There are a few counts of this clonotype. The chain combines TRBV5-1 with TRBJ2-5, with 9 bases matching TRBD2. Germline lookup yields CDR1 SGHRS and CDR2 YFSETQ. V was clipped by 4 bases and J by 4 bases; unmatched bases: 5. CDR3 length equals 14 residues. The CDR3 DNA sequence: TGCGCCAGCAGCCTGGGGACTAGCCGAGAGACCCAGTACTTC. Amino acids: CASSLGTSRETQYF.

V is TRBV19 and J is TRBJ2-3; 7 bases align to TRBD1. The CDR3 sequence is 15 residues long. V was clipped by 6 bases and J by 2 bases; unmatched bases: 8. Per germline, CDR1 LNHDA and CDR2 SQIVND (reference sequence). CDR3 sequence: CASSPGQAHTDTQYF. The CDR3 nucleotides read TGTGCCAGTAGCCCAGGACAGGCCCACACAGATACGCAGTATTTT.

The CDR3, as DNA: TGTGCCAGCATCCGGACCGATCCAAGCACAGATACGCAGTATTTT. Translated, it gives CASIRTDPSTDTQYF. The chain carries TRBV6-4 and TRBJ2-3; no firm D call. The germline V gene has CDR1 MRHNA and CDR2 SNTAGT. The V gene lost 7 bases and the J gene lost 0 bases, with 14 bases spanning the gap. The length of the CDR3 is 15 residues.

The sample holds a few counts of this clonotype. J is TRBJ2-7 and V is TRBV7-2; 10 bases fit TRBD2. The germline V gene encodes CDR1 SGHTA and CDR2 FQGNSA. J was trimmed by 1 base and V by 2 bases; bases with no gene match: 8. The CDR3 has 17 amino acids. The CDR3 bases are TGTGCCAGCAGCTTAATCGCTGGACTAGCGGTTTCCTACGAGCAGTACTTC. It is translated as CASSLIAGLAVSYEQYF.

This clonotype was observed at least ten times. The CDR3, as DNA: TGTGCCAGCAGTTTAGTTTCTCGGAACACTGAAGCTTTCTTT. Protein sequence: CASSLVSRNTEAFF. V usage is TRBV12-3 or TRBV12-4 and J usage is TRBJ1-1; D remains ambiguous. The germline V and J ends were trimmed by 1 base and 1 base, with 7 bases remaining between them. The CDR3 is 14 amino acids.

This clonotype showed up just a few times. The J gene is TRBJ2-5, the V gene TRBV18; a weak D match, TRBD2 (6 bases). Trimming took off 2 bases at V and 7 bases at J, with 17 bases between the two ends. This CDR3 has 15 amino acids. Germline V gene sequence: CDR1 KGHSH, CDR2 LQKENI. In nucleotides, the CDR3 is TGTGCCAGCTCACCAGGGACTGAAGGTCGGGGGACCCAGTACTTC. Protein: CASSPGTEGRGTQYF.

This chain joins TRBV11-2 and TRBJ2-7, with D possibly being TRBD2 (6 bases). V gave up 5 bases and J gave up 3 bases, with 11 bases separating them. In germline, CDR1 is SGHAT, CDR2 FQNNGV. This CDR3 has 13 amino acids. CDR3 DNA sequence: TGTGCCAGCAGCGCGGGGCGCTTCTACGAGCAGTACGTC. This sequence encodes CASSAGRFYEQYV.

This sequence joins TRBV12-3 or TRBV12-4 and TRBJ1-6; 10 bases map to TRBD1. The length of the CDR3 is 15 residues. The V gene end was trimmed by 2 bases and the J gene end by 8 bases; junction bases not matched to a gene: 3. The DNA for the CDR3 is TGTGCCAGCAGTTTATTGGACAGGGGGGATTCACCCCTCCACTTT. Amino acids: CASSLLDRGDSPLHF.

The genes are TRBV9 and TRBJ1-2; 8 positions agree with TRBD1. CDR1 is SGDLS and CDR2 is YYNGEE in the germline V gene. CDR3 length equals 14 residues. Germline trimming cut 3 bases from V and 4 bases from J; bases unmatched to any gene: 5. The CDR3, as DNA: TGTGCCAGCAGCGCAGGGGGCGCATCCTATGGCTACACCTTC. It is translated as CASSAGGASYGYTF.

The chain combines TRBV20-1 with TRBJ2-5; 14 bases align to TRBD2. Trimming cost V 3 bases and J 6 bases; bases outside gene matches: 12. This CDR3 comprises 17 residues. CDR1 is DFQATT, CDR2 SNEGSKA, per germline (reference sequence). CDR3 in amino acids: CSARVPGTSGSVKTQYF. The DNA for the CDR3 is TGCAGTGCTAGGGTTCCCGGGACTAGCGGGAGTGTGAAGACCCAGTACTTC.

This clonotype was seen only a few times. The chain couples TRBV11-2 to TRBJ2-5, with 15 bases aligning to TRBD2. This CDR3 contains 17 residues. With 5 bases clipped from V and 4 bases from J, the junction kept 8 bases outside the gene matches. Looked up from germline, CDR1 is SGHAT and CDR2 is FQNNGV. This CDR3 is CASSRLGLAGGPETQYF. CDR3 in DNA: TGTGCCAGCAGCCGCCTGGGACTAGCGGGAGGCCCAGAGACCCAGTACTTC.

This clonotype was seen only a few times. V and J are TRBV6-1 and TRBJ2-3; D is unclear. CDR3 length: 14 amino acids. Germline CDR1 reads MNHNS; CDR2 reads SASEGT. V gave up 7 bases and J gave up 0 bases, with 11 bases separating them. The CDR3 reads CASTRDPSTDTQYF. The CDR3 DNA reads as TGTGCCAGCACCCGCGATCCTAGCACAGATACGCAGTATTTT.

Only a few counts were recorded for this clonotype. The J gene is TRBJ2-3, the V gene TRBV7-3, with D possibly being TRBD2 (5 bases). Germline lookup yields CDR1 SGHTA and CDR2 FQGTGA. The CDR3 consists of 13 residues. Trimming pared 1 base from V and 5 bases from J, leaving 7 bases between. Here the CDR3 reads CASSLIARDTQYF. The CDR3 DNA is TGTGCCAGCAGCTTAATAGCGCGAGATACGCAGTATTTT.

V usage is TRBV4-3 and J usage is TRBJ2-3; the D gene is possibly TRBD1 (6 bases). Germline V CDR1 and CDR2: LGHNA, YSLEER. V dropped 4 bases and J dropped 2 bases, with 13 bases sitting between them. The CDR3 has 15 amino acids. The CDR3 nucleotides are TGCGCCAGCAGCCCTACAGGGTATTCCACAGATACGCAGTATTTT. As protein: CASSPTGYSTDTQYF.

The rearrangement uses TRBV29-1 and TRBJ2-5; 9 nucleotides align to TRBD1. The CDR3 is 15 residues long. Germline V lookup: CDR1 SQVTM, CDR2 ANQGSEA. V shed 6 bases and J 5 bases; nucleotides not matched to a gene: 13. Here the CDR3 reads CSVKSGTGIEETQYF. The CDR3 DNA sequence: TGCAGCGTCAAGTCCGGGACAGGGATAGAGGAGACCCAGTACTTC. The full variable domain, with the rest looked up from reference TRBV29-1 and TRBJ2-5, is SAVISQKPSRDICQRGTSLTIQCQVDSQVTMMFWYRQQPGQSLTLIATANQGSEATYESGFVIDKFPISRPNLTFSTLTVSNMSPEDSSIYLCSVKSGTGIEETQYFGPGTRLLVL.

The rearrangement joins TRBV12-3 or TRBV12-4 to TRBJ2-1, with D tentatively TRBD2 (6 bases). The V and J ends lost 7 bases and 6 bases respectively, with 7 bases between them. The CDR3 runs to 11 residues. Here the CDR3 reads CASNGGNEQFF. In nucleotides, the CDR3 is TGTGCCAGCAACGGGGGCAATGAGCAGTTCTTC.

The rearrangement links TRBV6-2 or TRBV6-3 to TRBJ2-3, with TRBD1 matching over 11 bases. Trimming took 6 bases from V and 6 from J; bases not matched to a gene: 8. CDR1 MNHEY and CDR2 SVGEGT come from the germline V gene. The CDR3 runs to 15 residues. The CDR3 region has the DNA TGTGCCAGCAGCCCGAGATGGGACAGGGGGGATACGCAGTATTTT. Translating it yields CASSPRWDRGDTQYF.

The V and J genes are TRBV14 and TRBJ1-1; a possible D gene is TRBD1 (6 bases). The CDR3 extends over 13 amino acids. The germline gives CDR1 SGHDN, CDR2 FVKESK. V was trimmed by 7 bases and J by 1 base, leaving 10 bases between them. Here the CDR3 reads CASTWTENTEAFF. CDR3 in DNA: TGTGCCAGCACCTGGACAGAGAACACTGAAGCTTTCTTT.